This is a list of T cell receptor beta chains from one sample in a study of OX40 agonist ivuxolimab in advanced cancers. Produced via immunoSEQ multiplex PCR; TCRdb's table is partial and in-frame only. The sample lists approximately 100,000 clones, approximately 90% occurring once. Sequences were derived from CD4+ or CD8+ T cells sorted from blood, sampled in a trial of the OX40 agonist ivuxolimab. These receptors all come from an adult with an advanced solid tumor such as melanoma, head and neck, liver or kidney cancer. Each CDR3 is given with its conserved first and last residue. Fields, in order: V gene, J gene, clone size, D gene, CDR3 DNA, CDR3 protein. A D gene is named only where the DNA matches it firmly. For some rows the clone size is stated as once, few or many, or as a class when expanded; others skip it.

V gene: TRBV6-6; J gene: TRBJ2-1; clone size: NA; D gene: NA; CDR3 DNA: TGTGCCAGCAGTCCCATCGGGACGGCCGCCTACAATGAGCAGTTCTTC; CDR3 protein: CASSPIGTAAYNEQFF
V gene: TRBV6-5; J gene: TRBJ2-1; clone size: NA; D gene: NA; CDR3 DNA: TGTGCCAGCAGTTACTCGTTCCCCGGTGAGCAGTTCTTC; CDR3 protein: CASSYSFPGEQFF
V gene: TRBV7-2; J gene: TRBJ1-2; clone size: NA; D gene: NA; CDR3 DNA: TGTGCCAGCAGCTCGACAGCAAACTATGGCTACACCTTC; CDR3 protein: CASSSTANYGYTF
V gene: TRBV19; J gene: TRBJ1-5; clone size: NA; D gene: TRBD1; CDR3 DNA: TGTGCCAGTACCATAAGACAGGGGAAGAAGCCCCAGCATTTT; CDR3 protein: CASTIRQGKKPQHF
V gene: TRBV19; J gene: TRBJ2-5; clone size: NA; D gene: TRBD1; CDR3 DNA: TGTGCCAGTAGTGGACGCCGGGACAGGGAAACCCAGTACTTC; CDR3 protein: CASSGRRDRETQYF
V gene: TRBV5-1; J gene: TRBJ1-5; clone size: NA; D gene: NA; CDR3 DNA: TGCGCCAGCAGCTTGGAAGGGGTTCTGGGTCAGCCCCAGCATTTT; CDR3 protein: CASSLEGVLGQPQHF
V gene: TRBV28; J gene: TRBJ2-1; clone size: NA; D gene: TRBD2; CDR3 DNA: TGTGCCAGCAGTTCCGCTAGCGGGGGCCCTCACAATGAGCAGTTCTTC; CDR3 protein: CASSSASGGPHNEQFF
V gene: TRBV2; J gene: TRBJ1-1; clone size: NA; D gene: TRBD1; CDR3 DNA: TGTGCCAGCAGTGGACAGGGATCTAACACTGAAGCTTTCTTT; CDR3 protein: CASSGQGSNTEAFF
V gene: TRBV7-2; J gene: TRBJ1-2; clone size: NA; D gene: NA; CDR3 DNA: TGTGCCAGTTGGAGGCCAGGGTTTGGCTACACCTTC; CDR3 protein: CASWRPGFGYTF
V gene: TRBV30; J gene: TRBJ1-2; clone size: once; D gene: TRBD1; CDR3 DNA: TGTGCCTGGAGTGTAGGGACAGGGGGAGGCTACACCTTC; CDR3 protein: CAWSVGTGGGYTF
V gene: TRBV4-3; J gene: TRBJ2-3; clone size: NA; D gene: NA; CDR3 DNA: TGCGCCAGCAGCCAAGATGGGGGACACGGGGGGCCACCCAAATCCACAGATACGCAGTATTTT; CDR3 protein: CASSQDGGHGGPPKSTDTQYF
V gene: TRBV5-8; J gene: TRBJ1-6; clone size: NA; D gene: NA; CDR3 DNA: TGTGCCAGCAGCTTGGTGGGCGGAAGCGCCTATAATTCACCCCTCCACTTT; CDR3 protein: CASSLVGGSAYNSPLHF
V gene: TRBV19; J gene: TRBJ1-3; clone size: NA; D gene: NA; CDR3 DNA: TGTGCCAGTAGTCCAACCGCGACAGTCTCTGGAAACACCATATATTTT; CDR3 protein: CASSPTATVSGNTIYF
V gene: TRBV18; J gene: TRBJ1-1; clone size: NA; D gene: TRBD1; CDR3 DNA: TGTGCCAGCTCACTATGGGGGACAGGGGGCGGCACTGAAGCTTTCTTT; CDR3 protein: CASSLWGTGGGTEAFF
V gene: TRBV18; J gene: TRBJ2-3; clone size: NA; D gene: NA; CDR3 DNA: TGTGCCAGCTCACGGCTTAACACAGATACGCAGTATTTT; CDR3 protein: CASSRLNTDTQYF
V gene: TRBV7-9; J gene: TRBJ1-1; clone size: NA; D gene: NA; CDR3 DNA: TGTGCCAGCTCCAGGGCCCCTGAAGCTTTCTTT; CDR3 protein: CASSRAPEAFF
V gene: TRBV2; J gene: TRBJ2-1; clone size: few; D gene: NA; CDR3 DNA: TGTGCCAGCGTCCCCGCTGGAACAGCCTCCTACAATGAGCAGTTCTTC; CDR3 protein: CASVPAGTASYNEQFF
V gene: TRBV15; J gene: TRBJ2-3; clone size: few; D gene: NA; CDR3 DNA: TGTGCCACCAGCAGATTCCCGAATACGCAGTATTTT; CDR3 protein: CATSRFPNTQYF
V gene: TRBV28; J gene: TRBJ2-1; clone size: NA; D gene: NA; CDR3 DNA: TGTGCCAGCAGTACCCCCAAACAGGGTAATCGGCAGTTCTTC; CDR3 protein: CASSTPKQGNRQFF
V gene: TRBV30; J gene: TRBJ1-2; clone size: NA; D gene: NA; CDR3 DNA: TGTGCCTGGGCAAGGGGTCTCGTCTCTGGCTACACCTTC; CDR3 protein: CAWARGLVSGYTF
V gene: TRBV5-4; J gene: TRBJ2-7; clone size: NA; D gene: TRBD1; CDR3 DNA: TGTGCCAGCAGCTCGGCACAGGGGGGCTCACCCTACGAGCAGTACTTC; CDR3 protein: CASSSAQGGSPYEQYF
V gene: TRBV6-1; J gene: TRBJ2-1; clone size: NA; D gene: NA; CDR3 DNA: TGTGCCAGCAGCGCTCCGGGGCCCTACAATGAGCAGTTCTTC; CDR3 protein: CASSAPGPYNEQFF
V gene: TRBV4-2; J gene: TRBJ2-3; clone size: NA; D gene: TRBD2; CDR3 DNA: TGTGCCAGCAGCCAAGAAGTGATAGCGGGGGGAACAGATACGCAGTATTTT; CDR3 protein: CASSQEVIAGGTDTQYF
V gene: TRBV19; J gene: TRBJ2-3; clone size: NA; D gene: NA; CDR3 DNA: TGTGCCAGTAGTATAGGGCAGGGGGGTGATACGCAGTATTTT; CDR3 protein: CASSIGQGGDTQYF
V gene: TRBV5-1; J gene: TRBJ2-5; clone size: NA; D gene: NA; CDR3 DNA: TGCGCCAGCAGCTCTGGCGGCAGCCAAGAGACCCAGTACTTC; CDR3 protein: CASSSGGSQETQYF
V gene: TRBV28; J gene: TRBJ2-7; clone size: NA; D gene: NA; CDR3 DNA: TGTGCCAGCAGGCCCCCTTCGGCCTACGAGCAGTACTTC; CDR3 protein: CASRPPSAYEQYF
V gene: TRBV4-3; J gene: TRBJ1-4; clone size: NA; D gene: TRBD1; CDR3 DNA: TGCGCCAGCAGCCGAACAGGGGTACTCTCAACTAATGAAAAACTGTTTTTT; CDR3 protein: CASSRTGVLSTNEKLFF
V gene: TRBV11-3; J gene: TRBJ2-1; clone size: NA; D gene: NA; CDR3 DNA: TGTGCCAGCAGCTTAGAACGACGAAATGAGCAGTTCTTC; CDR3 protein: CASSLERRNEQFF
V gene: TRBV7-8; J gene: TRBJ2-7; clone size: NA; D gene: TRBD1; CDR3 DNA: TGTGCCAGCAGCTTAGGCGCAGGGGGAACCTACGAGCAGTACTTC; CDR3 protein: CASSLGAGGTYEQYF
V gene: TRBV6-1; J gene: TRBJ1-6; clone size: NA; D gene: NA; CDR3 DNA: TGTGCCAGCAGTGCTGCGAGCTCCTATAATTCACCCCTCCACTTT; CDR3 protein: CASSAASSYNSPLHF
V gene: TRBV19; J gene: TRBJ2-5; clone size: NA; D gene: TRBD1; CDR3 DNA: TGTGCCAGTAGTGCAGGACAGGGCTCGGGGCGGTTTCAAGAGACCCAGTACTTC; CDR3 protein: CASSAGQGSGRFQETQYF
V gene: TRBV11-3; J gene: TRBJ2-3; clone size: NA; D gene: NA; CDR3 DNA: TGTGCCAGCAGCTTAGGGAGCACAGATACGCAGTATTTT; CDR3 protein: CASSLGSTDTQYF
V gene: TRBV10-3; J gene: TRBJ1-3; clone size: NA; D gene: NA; CDR3 DNA: TGTGCCATCAGTGAGTCGGAGGGGTTTTGGCGATATTTT; CDR3 protein: CAISESEGFWRYF
V gene: TRBV10-3; J gene: TRBJ1-2; clone size: NA; D gene: NA; CDR3 DNA: TGTGCCATCAGTGAGTCAGTTAACTATGGCTACACCTTC; CDR3 protein: CAISESVNYGYTF
V gene: TRBV4-3; J gene: TRBJ2-7; clone size: NA; D gene: NA; CDR3 DNA: TGCGCCAGCAGCCAAGAATACAGTACCTACGAGCAGTACTTC; CDR3 protein: CASSQEYSTYEQYF
V gene: TRBV28; J gene: TRBJ2-7; clone size: NA; D gene: TRBD1; CDR3 DNA: TGTGCCAGCAGTTCGTCGGGACAGGGCTCCTACGAGCAGTACTTC; CDR3 protein: CASSSSGQGSYEQYF
V gene: TRBV27; J gene: TRBJ2-4; clone size: NA; D gene: TRBD1; CDR3 DNA: TGTGCCAGCAGTTTAGGACAGGGGCTAGCCAAAAACATTCAGTACTTC; CDR3 protein: CASSLGQGLAKNIQYF
V gene: TRBV30; J gene: TRBJ1-2; clone size: NA; D gene: NA; CDR3 DNA: TGTGCCTGGAGTGGTGGGGGGTATGGCTACACCTTC; CDR3 protein: CAWSGGGYGYTF
V gene: TRBV28; J gene: TRBJ1-4; clone size: NA; D gene: NA; CDR3 DNA: TGTGCCAGCAGTTTTATAACGGGGGCGTTAGGCGAAAAACTGTTTTTT; CDR3 protein: CASSFITGALGEKLFF
V gene: TRBV9; J gene: TRBJ2-5; clone size: NA; D gene: TRBD2; CDR3 DNA: TGTGCCAGCAGCCCCCTGGGACTAGCGGGGGAGACCCAGTACTTC; CDR3 protein: CASSPLGLAGETQYF
V gene: TRBV10-3; J gene: TRBJ1-2; clone size: NA; D gene: NA; CDR3 DNA: TGTGCCATCAGTGGCAGGGAGACTAGCTACACCTTC; CDR3 protein: CAISGRETSYTF
V gene: TRBV5-5; J gene: TRBJ1-2; clone size: NA; D gene: NA; CDR3 DNA: TGTGCCAGCAGCTTGGCCCCTACAGGTTTCGACTATGGCTACACCTTC; CDR3 protein: CASSLAPTGFDYGYTF
V gene: TRBV9; J gene: TRBJ2-5; clone size: NA; D gene: NA; CDR3 DNA: TGTGCCAGCAGCGTAAATGAGAAAGAGACCCAGTACTTC; CDR3 protein: CASSVNEKETQYF
V gene: TRBV7-2; J gene: TRBJ1-5; clone size: NA; D gene: NA; CDR3 DNA: TGTGCCAGCAGCTTAGAGAACGACTTTGAGCCCCAGCATTTT; CDR3 protein: CASSLENDFEPQHF
V gene: TRBV2; J gene: TRBJ2-1; clone size: NA; D gene: NA; CDR3 DNA: TGTGCCAGCAGGGTTCGTGAGGGGCCCTACAATGAGCAGTTCTTC; CDR3 protein: CASRVREGPYNEQFF
V gene: TRBV19; J gene: TRBJ1-2; clone size: once; D gene: TRBD1; CDR3 DNA: TGTGCCAGTAGTAACAGGGGTAGGGACTATGGCTACACCTTC; CDR3 protein: CASSNRGRDYGYTF
V gene: TRBV9; J gene: TRBJ2-3; clone size: NA; D gene: TRBD2; CDR3 DNA: TGTGCCAGCAGCGCAGATAGCGGGGGGGACACAGATACGCAGTATTTT; CDR3 protein: CASSADSGGDTDTQYF
V gene: TRBV28; J gene: TRBJ2-1; clone size: NA; D gene: TRBD1; CDR3 DNA: TGTGCCAGCATTTCGCCCGACAGGGGGGTTAAAAATGAGCAGTTCTTC; CDR3 protein: CASISPDRGVKNEQFF
V gene: TRBV5-5; J gene: TRBJ2-1; clone size: few; D gene: TRBD1; CDR3 DNA: TGTGCCAGCAGCTTCGCCAGGGGGTTCGATGAGCAGTTCTTC; CDR3 protein: CASSFARGFDEQFF
V gene: TRBV9; J gene: TRBJ2-3; clone size: NA; D gene: NA; CDR3 DNA: TGTGCCAGCAGCGTAGAGAGAGATACGCAGTATTTT; CDR3 protein: CASSVERDTQYF
V gene: TRBV29-1; J gene: TRBJ2-7; clone size: once; D gene: NA; CDR3 DNA: TGCAGCGTTGTGTCAGGAGGTGGAATCAGTGTCTCCTACGAGCAGTACTTC; CDR3 protein: CSVVSGGGISVSYEQYF
V gene: TRBV15; J gene: TRBJ1-2; clone size: NA; D gene: NA; CDR3 DNA: TGTGCCACCTGGCGGCAGGAGTATGGCTACACCTTC; CDR3 protein: CATWRQEYGYTF